This TCR beta chain stems from a study of cytomegalovirus exposure and HLA in healthy donors. Study information: Of all 400 or so donors who were genotyped, roughly 81% belonged to the Caucasian-associated ancestry cluster.

Study-wide results and caveats: Researchers left out some V segments, among them TRBV6-2 and TRBV6-3, as indistinguishable. The HLA-A and HLA-B alleles of most subjects were reportedly predicted accurately from TCR beta sequences. A missense variant in DCLRE1C was later tied to TCR beta V- and J-gene trimming.

In the PCR, 60 Vbeta and 13 Jbeta primers were used. Clones were read by immunoSEQ multiplex PCR, and TCRdb kept only the in-frame ones, dropping some. The table includes about 150,000 clones, less than 85% detected once. For this clone: Antigen unknown.

From germline, CDR1 is SGHAT and CDR2 FQNNGV. Trimming cost V 5 bases and J 4 bases; bases outside gene matches: 6. The CDR3 length is 15 residues. This receptor was obtained from a man in his fifties in good health and CMV-seropositive. The chain is built from TRBV11-2 and TRBJ2-1, with 9 bases identical to TRBD2. What was sequenced was PBMCs. The CDR3 protein is CASSIRAGGYNEQFF. CDR3 nucleotide sequence: TGTGCCAGCAGCATACGAGCGGGAGGATACAATGAGCAGTTCTTC.